This is a list of T cell receptor beta chains from one sample in a study of beta chain features in type 1 diabetes. Sequencing used immunoSEQ multiplex PCR; TCRdb keeps in-frame clones, though not all of them. The repertoire consists of approximately 730,000 clones, with 13% occurring once and the leading ten covering approximately 0.02%. What was sequenced was naive CD4+ T cells from blood. The receptors shown here come from a young man with type 1 diabetes. The CDR3 runs from the conserved cysteine through the conserved F or W. Fields, in order: clone size, V gene, D gene, J gene, CDR3 DNA, CDR3 protein. A D gene is named only where the DNA matches it firmly. Some rows mark clone size as missing; the rest say once, few, many or name a class of expanded clone.

.,TRBV5-4,TRBD2,TRBJ2-5,TGTGCCAGCAGCCCCACCGGGACTAGCGGGGGAGGTTACCAAGAGACCCAGTACTTC,CASSPTGTSGGGYQETQYF
few,TRBV5-4,TRBD2,TRBJ2-5,TGTGCCAGCAGCCCTCGCGCCCTAGCGGGGGTGTACCAAGAGACCCAGTACTTC,CASSPRALAGVYQETQYF
many,TRBV13,.,TRBJ1-4,TGTGCCAGCAGCTTAGGCCGGCCTGTTGAAAAACTGTTTTTT,CASSLGRPVEKLFF
.,TRBV9,TRBD1,TRBJ1-1,TGTGCCAGCAGCGTAGGAGACAGGGACACTGAAGCTTTCTTT,CASSVGDRDTEAFF
few,TRBV5-6,.,TRBJ2-7,TGTGCCAGCAGCCCATCAACCTCCTACGAGCAGTACTTC,CASSPSTSYEQYF
.,TRBV4-2,TRBD1,TRBJ2-5,TGTGCCAGCAGCCAACACAGGGGTCAGGAAGAAGAGACCCAGTACTTC,CASSQHRGQEEETQYF
few,TRBV7-8,TRBD1,TRBJ1-2,TGTGCCAGCAGCCCCATGGGACAGGGTTATGGCTACACCTTC,CASSPMGQGYGYTF
.,TRBV5-1,.,TRBJ1-2,TGCGCCAGCGCGGACTCGGGGGATGGCTACACCTTC,CASADSGDGYTF
few,TRBV15,.,TRBJ1-2,TGTGCCACCAGCAGTAGTTTGACAAATTACTATGGCTACACCTTC,CATSSSLTNYYGYTF
few,TRBV9,.,TRBJ1-5,TGTGCCAGCAGCGAGTCGCCCAATCAGCCCCAGCATTTT,CASSESPNQPQHF
.,TRBV7-2,.,TRBJ1-1,TGTGCCAGCAGCGCCCGGACAGCGAACACTGAAGCTTTCTTT,CASSARTANTEAFF